One sample yielded the 31 T cell receptor beta chains listed below, sequenced in a study of cytomegalovirus exposure and HLA in healthy donors. PCR primers comprised 60 Vbeta and 13 Jbeta primers. The method was immunoSEQ multiplex PCR; TCRdb's version includes in-frame clones alone and lacks a portion of them. Among some 160,000 clones listed, approximately 78% were seen once. The sample comprised PBMCs. The receptors here all came from a male donor in good health and CMV-seronegative.

The sample holds a few counts of this clone. The rearrangement uses TRBV28 and TRBJ2-1; 11 positions agree with TRBD2. The V and J ends lost 2 bases and 9 bases, in that order; junction bases with no gene match: 6. CDR3 size: 15 residues. Germline V gives CDR1 MDHEN, CDR2 SYDVKM. CDR3 coding DNA: TGTGCCAGCAGTTTAGGGGCTAGCGGGAGGCTTGAGCAGTTCTTC. Translating gives CASSLGASGRLEQFF.

V is TRBV11-2 and J is TRBJ2-5, with 7 bases matching TRBD2. Germline lookup yields CDR1 SGHAT and CDR2 FQNNGV. The CDR3 consists of 14 residues. V gave up 9 bases and J gave up 2 bases; unmatched junction bases: 9. CDR3 protein: CASQGLVDQETQYF. The CDR3 nucleotides are TGTGCCAGTCAAGGACTAGTTGATCAAGAGACCCAGTACTTC.

V gene TRBV9 combines with J gene TRBJ1-6; D possibly corresponds to TRBD1 (5 bases). Germline CDR1 and CDR2: SGDLS and YYNGEE. Trimming stripped 3 bases from V and 0 bases from J, with 10 bases between. This CDR3 is 16 amino acids long. This CDR3 reads CASSGTPSSYNSPLHF. Written as DNA, the CDR3 is TGTGCCAGCAGCGGGACACCGAGCTCCTATAATTCACCCCTCCACTTT. Combining the CDR3 with reference TRBV9 and TRBJ1-6 gives the whole variable domain DSGVTQTPKHLITATGQRVTLRCSPRSGDLSVYWYQQSLDQGLQFLIQYYNGEERAKGNILERFSAQQFPDLHSELNLSSLELGDSALYFCASSGTPSSYNSPLHFGNGTRLTVT.

This clone was detected only once. This chain joins TRBV19 and TRBJ1-5; D might be TRBD1 (6 bases). V lost 4 bases and J lost 6, with 16 bases in between. The V gene's germline CDR1 is LNHDA and CDR2 SQIVND (reference sequence). The CDR3 totals 15 residues. The CDR3 loop reads CASSSGQLRGQPQHF. CDR3 in DNA: TGTGCCAGTAGTAGCGGACAGCTACGGGGTCAGCCCCAGCATTTT. Full variable domain (missing parts from reference TRBV19 and TRBJ1-5): DGGITQSPKYLFRKEGQNVTLSCEQNLNHDAMYWYRQDPGQGLRLIYYSQIVNDFQKGDIAEGYSVSREKKESFPLTVTSAQKNPTAFYLCASSSGQLRGQPQHFGDGTRLSIL.

The V gene is TRBV14, the J gene TRBJ1-2; perhaps TRBD1 as D (5 bases). Per the germline V gene, CDR1 is SGHDN and CDR2 is FVKESK. CDR3 length: 13 amino acids. The V and J ends lost 3 bases and 4 bases respectively, with 9 bases between them. Written as DNA, the CDR3 is TGTGCCAGCAGCCAGGGGGGAATCTATGGCTACACCTTC. This translates into CASSQGGIYGYTF.

The chain links TRBV28 to TRBJ2-7; 9 bases are shared with TRBD2. Germline V gene lookup returns CDR1 MDHEN and CDR2 SYDVKM. V lost 5 bases to trimming and J lost 1 base; unmatched junction nucleotides: 9. This CDR3 has 16 residues. The CDR3 protein is CASSIDLAGESYEQYF. DNA of the CDR3: TGTGCCAGCAGTATCGATTTAGCGGGAGAATCCTACGAGCAGTACTTC.

This rearrangement joins TRBV9 to TRBJ1-1; D possibly corresponds to TRBD1 (6 bases). The CDR3 consists of 15 residues. Per the germline V gene, CDR1 is SGDLS and CDR2 is YYNGEE. The V gene lost 3 bases and the J gene lost 4 bases, with 16 bases spanning the gap. The CDR3: CASSAFRGGTTEAFF. The CDR3 DNA follows: TGTGCCAGCAGCGCTTTCAGGGGTGGAACCACTGAAGCTTTCTTT.

Of note for this clone: Other DNA sequences in this specimen translate into the identical CDR3. The chain links TRBV18 to TRBJ1-5; 9 nucleotides match TRBD1. The CDR3 consists of 13 residues. Germline trimming cut 8 bases from V and 5 bases from J; bases unmatched to any gene: 4. Germline loops: CDR1 KGHSH, CDR2 LQKENI. DNA for the CDR3: TGTGCCAGCCGACAGGGGGAGGATCAGCCCCAGCATTTT. It specifies CASRQGEDQPQHF.

The gene calls are TRBV5-6 and TRBJ1-1; 9 bases align to TRBD1. The CDR3 runs to 15 residues. Per the germline V gene, CDR1 is SGHDT and CDR2 is YYEEEE. Trimming cost V 3 bases and J 1 base; bases outside gene matches: 4. The CDR3 DNA follows: TGTGCCAGCAGCTGGACAGGGGATAGGAACACTGAAGCTTTCTTT. The encoded protein is CASSWTGDRNTEAFF.

Turning to this clone: Other nucleotide sequences in the sample specify the same CDR3. The chain recombines TRBV7-2 with TRBJ2-7, with D possibly matching TRBD1 (5 bases). Germline lookup yields CDR1 SGHTA and CDR2 FQGNSA. The V gene lost 1 base and the J gene lost 1 base, with 8 bases spanning the gap. CDR3 length: 14 amino acids. The CDR3 nucleotides are TGTGCCAGCAGCTTAGTCCAGGGATCCTACGAGCAGTACTTC. Protein: CASSLVQGSYEQYF.

CDR3 sequence (DNA): TGTGCCAGCAGTTATCCTAGTGGTGGGTCCTACGAGCAGTACTTC. Amino acid sequence: CASSYPSGGSYEQYF. V and J are TRBV6-5 and TRBJ2-7, with D unclear. The V end was cut by 3 bases, the J end by 1 base, with 13 bases between. The CDR3 runs to 15 residues. Germline V gene sequence: CDR1 MNHEY, CDR2 SVGAGI.

Remarks on this clone: Compared with germline, one end of the junction differs, possibly owing to a read error. CDR3 loop: CASDRLQGTRELFF. As DNA, the CDR3 is TGTGCCAGCGACCGCCTGCAGGGCACCAGGGAGCTGTTTTTT. The chain has TRBV2 and TRBJ2-2, with a possible D match to TRBD1 (5 bases). The CDR3 totals 14 residues. Germline V gene lookup returns CDR1 SNHLY and CDR2 FYNNEI.

The rearrangement uses TRBV19 and TRBJ2-5; TRBD2 matches 7 bases. Germline assignment: CDR1 LNHDA and CDR2 SQIVND (reference sequence). The CDR3 totals 14 residues. With 3 bases clipped from V and 2 bases from J, the junction kept 3 bases outside the gene matches. CDR3 sequence (DNA): TGTGCCAGTAGTATGGGGGGAGGGCAAGAGACCCAGTACTTC. It codes for CASSMGGGQETQYF.

The chain has TRBV28 and TRBJ2-7; TRBD2 agrees at 12 bases. The CDR3 extends over 16 amino acids. Germline trimming cut 5 bases from V and 4 bases from J; bases unmatched to any gene: 9. Germline assignment: CDR1 MDHEN and CDR2 SYDVKM. CDR3 sequence reads: CASSLIMTSGSYEQYF. CDR3 DNA: TGTGCCAGCAGTCTCATAATGACTAGCGGGAGTTACGAGCAGTACTTC.

In nucleotides, the CDR3 is TGTGCCAGCAGCTTAGACAGGGGCCAGCCCCAGCATTTT. This encodes CASSLDRGQPQHF. The chain combines TRBV13 with TRBJ1-5; 7 nucleotides match TRBD1. CDR3 length: 13 amino acids. Trimming took 1 base from V and 7 from J; bases not matched to a gene: 1. The germline CDR1 and CDR2 sequences are PRHDT and FYEKMQ (reference sequence). The entire variable domain, with the rest obtained from reference TRBV13 and TRBJ1-5, is as follows: AAGVIQSPRHLIKEKRETATLKCYPIPRHDTVYWYQQGPGQDPQFLISFYEKMQSDKGSIPDRFSAQQFSDYHSELNMSSLELGDSALYFCASSLDRGQPQHFGDGTRLSIL.

This sequence joins TRBV6-5 and TRBJ1-6; 7 positions match TRBD1. J lost 10 bases, V lost 6 bases, and 9 bases had no gene match. The CDR3 loop spans 14 amino acids. The germline CDR1 and CDR2 sequences are MNHEY and SVGAGI. The CDR3 sequence is CASSPGQRGSPLHF. The CDR3 DNA is TGTGCCAGCAGCCCGGGACAGAGGGGATCACCCCTCCACTTT.

The chain is built from TRBV30 and TRBJ1-1, with 7 bases that match TRBD1. The CDR3 covers 13 residues. Germline lookup yields CDR1 GTSNPN and CDR2 SVGIG (reference sequence). The junction had 2 bases not matched to a gene; V was cut back by 3 bases and J by 1 base. The CDR3 loop is CAWRTGSNTEAFF. CDR3 nucleotide sequence: TGTGCCTGGAGGACAGGGTCGAACACTGAAGCTTTCTTT. The full variable domain, completed using reference TRBV30 and TRBJ1-1, is SQTIHQWPATLVQPVGSPLSLECTVEGTSNPNLYWYRQAAGRGLQLLFYSVGIGQISSEVPQNLSASRPQDRQFILSSKKLLLSDSGFYLCAWRTGSNTEAFFGQGTRLTVV.

The CDR3 loop reads CASSSQGASYNEQFF. The CDR3, as DNA: TGTGCCAGCAGCTCGCAGGGGGCGTCCTACAATGAGCAGTTCTTC. This sequence joins TRBV7-8 and TRBJ2-1; 8 bases line up with TRBD1. This CDR3 contains 15 residues. Germline lookup yields CDR1 SGHVS and CDR2 FQNEAQ. J was trimmed by 1 base and V by 4 bases; bases with no gene match: 3.

This chain connects TRBV11-2 to TRBJ1-2; possibly TRBD1 for D (6 bases). CDR1 and CDR2 (germline): SGHAT, FQNNGV. V lost 5 bases to trimming and J lost 6 bases, with 22 bases between them. The CDR3 totals 16 residues. In nucleotides, the CDR3 is TGTGCCAGCAGCCGAGACAGGTCCTCCAAATCTCATGGCTACACCTTC. Its protein product is CASSRDRSSKSHGYTF.

The rearrangement links TRBV19 to TRBJ1-1; possible D gene TRBD1, 5 bases. The CDR3 is 14 amino acids. Deletions cut 7 bases from V and 5 bases from J, with 17 bases between. The germline gives CDR1 LNHDA, CDR2 SQIVND (reference sequence). The CDR3 sequence: CASKLRTLRTEAFF. The CDR3, as DNA: TGTGCCAGTAAACTAAGGACATTAAGGACTGAAGCTTTCTTT.

The chain combines TRBV7-3 with TRBJ2-3; 7 bases agree with TRBD2. The germline V gene encodes CDR1 SGHTA and CDR2 FQGTGA. V shed 5 bases, J shed 2 bases, and the junction held 4 bases outside the gene matches. This CDR3 region has 14 residues. CDR3 coding DNA: TGTGCCAGCAGCCCGGGACTACCCACAGATACGCAGTATTTT. This sequence encodes CASSPGLPTDTQYF.

This chain uses TRBV9 with TRBJ2-1; TRBD2 aligns across 7 bases. The CDR3 runs to 17 residues. With V trimmed by 4 bases and J by 0 bases, 10 bases remained unmatched. CDR1 and CDR2 (germline): SGDLS, YYNGEE. The DNA for the CDR3 is TGTGCCAGCAGCCCCGAGACTAGCCTACTCTCCTACAATGAGCAGTTCTTC. This encodes CASSPETSLLSYNEQFF.

J is TRBJ2-7 and V is TRBV5-1; 9 positions agree with TRBD2. The trim removed 4 bases at V and 0 bases at J, leaving 2 bases unmatched. Germline V gene data show CDR1 as SGHRS and CDR2 as YFSETQ. This CDR3 has 14 residues. The CDR3 region has the DNA TGCGCCAGCAGCCTAGCGGGGTCCTCCTACGAGCAGTACTTC. This translates into CASSLAGSSYEQYF.

The V call is TRBV6-4, the J call TRBJ1-1; D not certain. The CDR3 has 14 residues. V was cut by 0 bases and J by 1 base, with 6 bases left in between. Germline V lookup: CDR1 MRHNA, CDR2 SNTAGT. CDR3 coding DNA: TGTGCCAGCAGTGACTCGTCGTCGAACACTGAAGCTTTCTTT. Residues: CASSDSSSNTEAFF.

This chain joins TRBV15 and TRBJ2-3; TRBD2 matches at 8 bases. The CDR3 loop spans 15 amino acids. Unmatched junction bases numbered 5, after V lost 5 bases and J lost 1 base. Germline CDR1 reads LNHNV; CDR2 reads YYDKDF (reference sequence). The CDR3 DNA reads as TGTGCCACCAGCTGGGGACTAGAGGGCACAGATACGCAGTATTTT. Protein sequence: CATSWGLEGTDTQYF.

The rearrangement joins TRBV4-2 to TRBJ2-3; TRBD1 matches at 11 bases. Germline CDR1 and CDR2: LGHNA and YNFKEQ. After removal of 7 bases from V and 6 bases from J, the junction contained 9 bases not matched to a gene. The CDR3 contains 15 residues. The CDR3 loop reads CASTAGQGVADTQYF. The DNA of the CDR3 is TGTGCCAGCACCGCGGGACAGGGGGTGGCGGATACGCAGTATTTT.

With regard to this clone: Other DNA sequences in the same sample also yield this CDR3. The chain employs TRBV28 and TRBJ2-5; D unresolved. The DNA end is a closer match to TRBJ2-7, so the J assignment may be wrong. The CDR3 spans 11 residues. CDR1 and CDR2 from the germline V gene are MDHEN and SYDVKM. This CDR3 is CASSSPYEQYF. In DNA, the CDR3 is TGTGCCAGCAGTTCGCCCTACGAGCAGTACTTC.

The V and J genes are TRBV4-1 and TRBJ1-1; the D is unclear. Germline V gives CDR1 MGHRA, CDR2 YSYEKL. V was clipped by 4 bases and J by 0 bases, with 15 bases between them. This CDR3 has 16 amino acids. For the CDR3, the DNA is TGCGCCAGCAGCCCCGCGTGGGTCGGGATGAACACTGAAGCTTTCTTT. As protein: CASSPAWVGMNTEAFF.

The V and J genes are TRBV6-5 and TRBJ2-1, with TRBD2 identical over 10 bases. CDR3 length: 15 amino acids. V was clipped by 6 bases and J by 4 bases; unmatched bases: 6. CDR1 and CDR2 from the germline V gene are MNHEY and SVGAGI. CDR3 sequence: CASRSLAGGYNEQFF. The CDR3 DNA follows: TGTGCCAGCAGATCTTTAGCGGGGGGTTACAATGAGCAGTTCTTC.

V gene TRBV6-6 combines with J gene TRBJ1-2; 8 nucleotides line up with TRBD1. CDR3 length equals 16 residues. Germline CDR1 and CDR2: MNHNY and SVGAGI (reference sequence). V shed 2 bases and J 2 bases; nucleotides not matched to a gene: 7. Here the CDR3 reads CASSYGGAGGNYGYTF. CDR3 DNA: TGTGCCAGCAGTTACGGGGGGGCAGGGGGCAACTATGGCTACACCTTC.

This clone was recorded a few times. This sequence joins TRBV5-1 and TRBJ2-7; 13 bases line up with TRBD2. CDR1 and CDR2 from the germline V gene are SGHRS and YFSETQ. V lost 0 bases and J lost 5; bases outside the gene matches: 5. This CDR3 contains 16 residues. As DNA, the CDR3 is TGCGCCAGCAGCTTGGGGACTAGCGGGAGTTCCCACGAGCAGTACTTC. Amino acids: CASSLGTSGSSHEQYF.